A selection of T cell receptor beta chains follows, all from one sample in a study of radiation and T cells in renal cell carcinoma. Generated by immunoSEQ multiplex PCR, the TCRdb table keeps only in-frame clones and is missing some. Of roughly 78,000 clones listed, over 80% are singletons. The input for sequencing was blood, taken from a patient whose treatment included radiotherapy and nephrectomy. These receptors all come from a man between 60 and 75 years old with renal cell carcinoma. Each CDR3 is given with its conserved first and last residue. A D gene is named only where the DNA matches it firmly. Rows give clone size only sometimes, using once, few, many, or a class for an expanded clone.

>TRBV28|NA|TRBJ1-4|17|few
TGTGCCAGCAGTTTCTCCTATAGACACGTACCGCCGCGAAAACTGTTTTTT
CASSFSYRHVPPRKLFF
>TRBV19|TRBD1|TRBJ2-3|14|NA
TGTGCCAGTAGTCTTGGACAGGGAACAGATACGCAGTATTTT
CASSLGQGTDTQYF
>TRBV5-1|TRBD1|TRBJ2-7|17|few
TGCGCCAGCAGCCGACGTATACCGGGACAGGACCCCTACGAGCAGTACTTC
CASSRRIPGQDPYEQYF
>TRBV7-2|NA|TRBJ2-3|12|NA
TGTGCCAGCAGCCCCTACACAGATACGCAGTATTTT
CASSPYTDTQYF
>TRBV5-1|TRBD2|TRBJ2-3|15|few
TGCGCCAGCAGTCGGGGGGAGTCTAGCACAGATACGCAGTATTTT
CASSRGESSTDTQYF
>TRBV21-1|NA|TRBJ2-1|14|few
TGTGCCAGCAGCAAGGAGGGAACCTACAATGAGCAGTTCTTC
CASSKEGTYNEQFF
>TRBV7-3|NA|TRBJ2-3|14|few
TGTGCCAGCAGCTTAATTGGGAGCACAGATACGCAGTATTTT
CASSLIGSTDTQYF
>TRBV10-3|NA|TRBJ2-5|14|NA
TGTGCCACTCGAAACCGGGACATCGAAGAGACCCAGTACTTC
CATRNRDIEETQYF
>TRBV27|NA|TRBJ2-7|13|NA
TGTGCCAGCGGTCGCCCAGGGATCTACGAGCAGTACTTC
CASGRPGIYEQYF
>TRBV30|TRBD1|TRBJ1-2|17|few
TGTGCCTGGAGCCTCTGGGGACAGGGGGCGCGAAACTATGGCTACACCTTC
CAWSLWGQGARNYGYTF
>TRBV29-1|NA|TRBJ2-2|16|once
TGCAGCGCTGCTATTAGCGGTTTCCGGAACACCGGGGAGCTGTTTTTT
CSAAISGFRNTGELFF
>TRBV9|NA|TRBJ2-3|12|NA
TGTGCCAGCAGCGCCGAAGGAGATACGCAGTATTTT
CASSAEGDTQYF
>TRBV15|TRBD1|TRBJ2-7|14|NA
TGTGCCACCAGCGACCGGGACAGGGGCTACGAGCAGTACTTC
CATSDRDRGYEQYF
>TRBV11-2|NA|TRBJ2-7|13|once
TGTGCCAGCAGCTTAGCGCGACAAGGCCAGCAGTACTTC
CASSLARQGQQYF
>TRBV2|NA|TRBJ2-7|15|NA
TGTGCCAGCAGCCGGGCCCGAGGACAACCTAACGAGCAGTACTTC
CASSRARGQPNEQYF
>TRBV28|NA|TRBJ2-7|12|few
TGTGCCAGCGGGACGGCTTCCTACGAGCAGTACTTC
CASGTASYEQYF
>TRBV19|TRBD1|TRBJ2-5|15|NA
TGTGCCAGTAGTCCAGGGGGTAGTTTCCTGGAGACCCAGTACTTC
CASSPGGSFLETQYF
>TRBV11-1|NA|TRBJ2-7|12|NA
TGTGCCAGCAGCCCCACAGGGTACGAGCAGTACTTC
CASSPTGYEQYF
>TRBV29-1|NA|TRBJ2-2|15|few
TGCAGCGCCCAACAGGGATTTACGAACACCGGGGAGCTGTTTTTT
CSAQQGFTNTGELFF
>TRBV19|TRBD1|TRBJ1-2|13|NA
TGTGCCAGTAGTATGGGACAGTACTATGGCTACACCTTC
CASSMGQYYGYTF
>TRBV11-3|NA|TRBJ2-1|17|NA
TGTGCCAGCAGCTTAGATGGGGCAGGGACCTCCTACAATGAGCAGTTCTTC
CASSLDGAGTSYNEQFF
>TRBV4-3|TRBD1|TRBJ2-6|19|NA
TGCGCCAGCAGCCAAGTCTACCGAGGGGGCCTTGCCGGGGCCAACGTCCTGACTTTC
CASSQVYRGGLAGANVLTF
>TRBV6-6|NA|TRBJ1-2|16|once
TGCGCCAGCAGTTACATACAGGGATGGGCTAACTATGGCTACACCTTC
CASSYIQGWANYGYTF
>TRBV28|NA|TRBJ1-5|13|NA
TGTGCCAGCAGTTGGCCCGGGGACCAGCCCCAGCATTTT
CASSWPGDQPQHF
>TRBV28|TRBD2|TRBJ2-7|19|NA
TGTGCCAGCAGTCCCGCAGGGACGGGATTTCGCGGGAGGGCCGACGAGCAGTACTTC
CASSPAGTGFRGRADEQYF
>TRBV10-2|NA|TRBJ1-1|13|few
TGCGCCAGCAGTGTAGCAGGGCCGACTGAAGCTTTCTTT
CASSVAGPTEAFF
>TRBV7-2|NA|TRBJ2-3|15|NA
TGTGCCAGCAGCTTTACTACAGGGAGCACAGATACGCAGTATTTT
CASSFTTGSTDTQYF
>TRBV29-1|TRBD2|TRBJ2-1|14|NA
TGCAGCGTTGTGACTAGCGGGAGCTACAATGAGCAGTTCTTC
CSVVTSGSYNEQFF
>TRBV9|NA|TRBJ2-7|14|NA
TGTGCCAGCAGCGTAGCGGCAGGACCCTACGAGCAGTACTTC
CASSVAAGPYEQYF
>TRBV5-1|NA|TRBJ2-7|13|NA
TGCGCCAGCAGGCGGACAGCCTCCTACGAGCAGTACTTC
CASRRTASYEQYF
>TRBV7-7|NA|TRBJ2-5|15|NA
TGTGCCAGCAGCTTAGGGGGGACGGAGCAAGAGACCCAGTACTTC
CASSLGGTEQETQYF
>TRBV5-4|TRBD2|TRBJ2-3|15|NA
TGTGCCAGCAGCTTAGGCGGGAGGGTGACAGATACGCAGTATTTT
CASSLGGRVTDTQYF
>TRBV27|NA|TRBJ1-1|14|NA
TGTGCCAGCAGTTTATATTGGGGTGGCACTGAAGCTTTCTTT
CASSLYWGGTEAFF
>TRBV19|TRBD1|TRBJ1-5|17|NA
TGTGCCAGTAGCAAGCCCCGGGGACAGGGGGGGGATCAGCCCCAGCATTTT
CASSKPRGQGGDQPQHF
>TRBV19|NA|TRBJ2-3|17|NA
TGTGCCAGTAGTATGGCCCCCTTCGCGGGTGGGGCAGATACGCAGTATTTT
CASSMAPFAGGADTQYF
>TRBV14|NA|TRBJ2-1|17|NA
TGTGCCAGCAGCCAAGGGGTGGGGGCAGGTCTCTTCAATGAGCAGTTCTTC
CASSQGVGAGLFNEQFF
>TRBV11-2|TRBD1|TRBJ1-2|16|NA
TGTGCCAGCAGCTTAGACCACCGACAGGGCCCTTATGGCTACACCTTC
CASSLDHRQGPYGYTF
>TRBV4-1|NA|TRBJ2-3|18|NA
TGCGCCAGCAGCCCTGCCAGGACTAACCACCCTTTCACAGATACGCAGTATTTT
CASSPARTNHPFTDTQYF
>TRBV27|TRBD1|TRBJ2-7|15|NA
TGTGCCAGCAGTTTAAGGCGGGGACAGGGTAACGAGCAGTACTTC
CASSLRRGQGNEQYF
>TRBV6-5|TRBD2|TRBJ2-5|14|once
TGTGCCACAACGGGGGCGGGAGGTCAAGAGACCCAGTACTTC
CATTGAGGQETQYF
>TRBV9|NA|TRBJ2-3|16|NA
TGTGCCAGCAGCGGACGGTCCCCTGAGGTTTCAGATACGCAGTATTTT
CASSGRSPEVSDTQYF
>TRBV21-1|NA|TRBJ2-2|19|NA
TGTGCCAGCAGCAAGGAGGACAGGGCAGCGTCTTTCGACACCGGGGAGCTGTTTTTT
CASSKEDRAASFDTGELFF
>TRBV7-9|TRBD1|TRBJ1-1|15|NA
TGTGCCAGCAGCCCGACAGGGGGTTTGGACACTGAAGCTTTCTTT
CASSPTGGLDTEAFF
>TRBV4-3|NA|TRBJ2-3|15|NA
TGCGCCAGCAGCCAAGAGAATCGGGGTGGGGATACGCAGTATTTT
CASSQENRGGDTQYF
>TRBV27|NA|TRBJ2-1|12|NA
TGTGCCAGCAGTTTATCGGGCTATGAGCAGTTCTTC
CASSLSGYEQFF
>TRBV2|TRBD1|TRBJ2-2|16|once
TGTGCCAGCCTACGCCGACAGGGGCAAAACACCGGGGAGCTGTTTTTT
CASLRRQGQNTGELFF
>TRBV18|NA|TRBJ1-4|15|NA
TGTGCCAGCTCACCACAGGGTAAATCTAATGAAAAACTGTTTTTT
CASSPQGKSNEKLFF
>TRBV10-3|NA|TRBJ2-7|12|NA
TGTGCCATCGGGAAGGGCATCTACGAGCAGTACTTC
CAIGKGIYEQYF
>TRBV2|TRBD2|TRBJ2-1|15|NA
TGTGCCAGCTCGGTTGGCGGGGGGACCTACAATGAGCAGTTCTTC
CASSVGGGTYNEQFF
>TRBV5-1|TRBD1|TRBJ1-5|15|NA
TGCGCCAGCAGCCCTGGACAGGGAATGGATCAGCCCCAGCATTTT
CASSPGQGMDQPQHF
>TRBV28|NA|TRBJ2-3|12|NA
TGTGCCAGCAAAATCGCAGGGTCCCCGCAGTATTTT
CASKIAGSPQYF
>TRBV7-7|NA|TRBJ2-5|14|NA
TGTGCCAGCAGCCCTACTGGGATTACCGAGACCCAGTACTTC
CASSPTGITETQYF
>TRBV28|NA|TRBJ1-4|16|NA
TGTGCCAGCAGTTTATGGGGGGGAGGGAATAATGAAAAACTGTTTTTT
CASSLWGGGNNEKLFF
>TRBV7-2|NA|TRBJ2-5|14|NA
TGTGCCAGCAGCTTAGCGGGGGCGGGGGAGACCCAGTACTTC
CASSLAGAGETQYF
>TRBV5-1|TRBD2|TRBJ2-1|17|NA
TGCGCCAGCAGCCTGGGACTAGCGGGAAGCTCCTACAATGAGCAGTTCTTC
CASSLGLAGSSYNEQFF
>TRBV13|NA|TRBJ2-3|15|NA
TGTGCCAGCAGCTCCCCCGTAGAGAGCACAGATACGCAGTATTTT
CASSSPVESTDTQYF
>TRBV30|NA|TRBJ1-6|15|once
TGTGCCTGGAGTATATCCCCGCCGAAAAATTCACCCCTCCACTTT
CAWSISPPKNSPLHF
>TRBV9|NA|TRBJ1-3|15|NA
TGTGCCAGCAGCGTAGCTGGAAGCTCTGGAAACACCATATATTTT
CASSVAGSSGNTIYF